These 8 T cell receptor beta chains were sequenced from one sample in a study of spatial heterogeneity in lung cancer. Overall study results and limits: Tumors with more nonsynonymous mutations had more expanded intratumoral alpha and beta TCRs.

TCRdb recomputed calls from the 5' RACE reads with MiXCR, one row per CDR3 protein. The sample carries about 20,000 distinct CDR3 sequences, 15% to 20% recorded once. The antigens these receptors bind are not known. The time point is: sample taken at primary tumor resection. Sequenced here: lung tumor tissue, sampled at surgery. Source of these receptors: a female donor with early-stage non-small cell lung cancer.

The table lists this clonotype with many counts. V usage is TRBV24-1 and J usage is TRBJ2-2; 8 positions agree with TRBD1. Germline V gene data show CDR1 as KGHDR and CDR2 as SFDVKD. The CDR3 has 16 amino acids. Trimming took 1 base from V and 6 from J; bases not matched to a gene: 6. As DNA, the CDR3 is TGTGCCACCAGTGATTTTTCCAGGGGGCGGGCCGGGGAGCTGTTTTTT. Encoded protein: CATSDFSRGRAGELFF.

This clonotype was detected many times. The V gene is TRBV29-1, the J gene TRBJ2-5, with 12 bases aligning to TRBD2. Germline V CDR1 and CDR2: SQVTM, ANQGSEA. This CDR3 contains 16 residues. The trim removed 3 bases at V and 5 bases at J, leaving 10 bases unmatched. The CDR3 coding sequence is TGCAGCGTTGACGGGCTAGCGGGAGGGCCAAGGGAGACCCAGTACTTC. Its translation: CSVDGLAGGPRETQYF.

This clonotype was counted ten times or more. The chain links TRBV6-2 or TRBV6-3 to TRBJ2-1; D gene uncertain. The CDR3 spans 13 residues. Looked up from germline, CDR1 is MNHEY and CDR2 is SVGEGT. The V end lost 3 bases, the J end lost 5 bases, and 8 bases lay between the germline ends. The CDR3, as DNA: TGTGCCAGCAGTTATCGACAAAACAATGAGCAGTTCTTC. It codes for CASSYRQNNEQFF.

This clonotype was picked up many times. CDR3 sequence (DNA): TGTGCCACCGCCGGGACAACAGATACGCAGTATTTT. It codes for CATAGTTDTQYF. V gene TRBV24-1 combines with J gene TRBJ2-3; a weak D match, TRBD1 (6 bases). CDR3 length: 12 residues. Germline V CDR1 and CDR2: KGHDR, SFDVKD. The ends were cut back, 9 bases at V and 3 bases at J, with 9 bases in the middle.

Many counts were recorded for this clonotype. DNA for the CDR3: TGCGCCAGCAGCTTGGCCCCAGGGACAGAGACCCAGTACTTC. Encoded protein: CASSLAPGTETQYF. V and J are TRBV5-1 and TRBJ2-5; D may match TRBD1 or TRBD2 (5 bases each). The germline V and J ends were trimmed by 0 bases and 4 bases, with 10 bases remaining between them. From germline, CDR1 is SGHRS and CDR2 YFSETQ. This CDR3 contains 14 residues.

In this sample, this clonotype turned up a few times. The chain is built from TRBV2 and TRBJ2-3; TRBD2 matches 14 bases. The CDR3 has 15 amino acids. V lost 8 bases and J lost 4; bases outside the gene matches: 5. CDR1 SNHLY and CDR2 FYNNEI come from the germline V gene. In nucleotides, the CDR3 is TGTGCCAGCGGAAGGGGACTAGCGGGAGCAGATACGCAGTATTTT. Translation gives CASGRGLAGADTQYF.

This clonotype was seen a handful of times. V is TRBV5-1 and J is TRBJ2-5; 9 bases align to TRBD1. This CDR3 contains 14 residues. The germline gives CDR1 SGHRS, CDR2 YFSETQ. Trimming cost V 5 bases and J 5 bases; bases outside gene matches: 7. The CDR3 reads CASRAGTGSETQYF. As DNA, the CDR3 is TGCGCCAGCAGGGCCGGGACAGGGTCCGAGACCCAGTACTTC.

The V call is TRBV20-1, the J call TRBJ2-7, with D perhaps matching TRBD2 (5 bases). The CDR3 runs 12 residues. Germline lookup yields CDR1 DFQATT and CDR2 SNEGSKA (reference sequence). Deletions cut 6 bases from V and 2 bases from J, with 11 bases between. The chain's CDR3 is CSARPGAYEQYF. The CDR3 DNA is TGCAGTGCCAGGCCCGGGGCCTACGAGCAGTACTTC.